This entry lists 22 T cell receptor beta chains sequenced from one sample in a study of OX40 agonist ivuxolimab in advanced cancers. Produced via immunoSEQ multiplex PCR; TCRdb's table is partial and in-frame only. The table records approximately 12,000 clones, about three quarters of them present only once. The specimen comprised CD4+ or CD8+ T cells sorted from blood, sampled in a trial of the OX40 agonist ivuxolimab. Every receptor here comes from an adult with an advanced solid tumor such as melanoma, head and neck, liver or kidney cancer.

With respect to this clone: The identical CDR3 is also encoded by other nucleotide sequences in the sample. The chain has TRBV28 and TRBJ2-7, with D possibly being TRBD1 (5 bases). CDR1 and CDR2 from the germline V gene are MDHEN and SYDVKM. The CDR3 totals 13 residues. The germline V and J ends were trimmed by 3 bases and 0 bases, with 6 bases remaining between them. The CDR3 spells CASSFRGSYEQYF. CDR3 coding DNA: TGTGCCAGCAGTTTTAGGGGCTCCTACGAGCAGTACTTC.

Concerning this clone itself: This sample includes further DNA sequences coding for the same CDR3. The chain joins TRBV5-6 to TRBJ2-7; 8 bases line up with TRBD1. Germline V gene lookup returns CDR1 SGHDT and CDR2 YYEEEE. Unmatched junction bases numbered 7, after V lost 3 bases and J lost 5 bases. CDR3 size: 14 residues. As DNA, the CDR3 is TGTGCCAGCAGCTCCGGGACAGGAATCCACGAGCAGTACTTC. Amino acids: CASSSGTGIHEQYF.

This clone showed up just a few times. The chain couples TRBV5-4 to TRBJ1-2, with 10 bases lining up with TRBD1. The J segment lost 3 bases and the V segment lost 1 base, leaving 12 bases of the junction unmatched. Germline-derived CDR1 and CDR2 are SGHNT and YYREEE (reference sequence). This CDR3 has 18 residues. CDR3 in amino acids: CASSLSGTGAMIHYGYTF. The CDR3 DNA follows: TGTGCCAGCAGCTTGTCCGGGACAGGGGCCATGATTCACTATGGCTACACCTTC.

The V and J genes are TRBV6-5 and TRBJ2-1; D may correspond to TRBD1 or TRBD2 (5 bases each). The ends were cut back, 2 bases at V and 8 bases at J, with 10 bases in the middle. The CDR3 is 13 amino acids. Germline V lookup: CDR1 MNHEY, CDR2 SVGAGI. Here the CDR3 reads CASSYLRGDEQFF. The DNA for the CDR3 is TGTGCCAGCAGTTACCTAAGAGGGGATGAGCAGTTCTTC.

The table lists this clone with a count of one. This sequence joins TRBV7-9 and TRBJ2-1, with D unresolved. Per germline, CDR1 SEHNR and CDR2 FQNEAQ (reference sequence). The length of the CDR3 is 15 residues. The V and J ends lost 7 bases and 5 bases respectively, with 18 bases between them. CDR3 region: CASNPYSTPDNEQFF. The CDR3 DNA reads as TGTGCCAGCAACCCATATTCGACCCCGGACAATGAGCAGTTCTTC.

The V and J genes are TRBV5-1 and TRBJ1-1; 7 bases fit TRBD1. CDR1 and CDR2 from the germline V gene are SGHRS and YFSETQ. CDR3 size: 12 residues. V dropped 2 bases and J dropped 11; count of bases not matched to a gene: 6. CDR3 nucleotide sequence: TGCGCCAGCAGCTTTTATGGGACAGACGCTTTCTTT. Residues: CASSFYGTDAFF.

J is TRBJ2-5 and V is TRBV9; 9 bases fit TRBD2. In germline, CDR1 is SGDLS, CDR2 YYNGEE. The CDR3 is made up of 14 amino acids. The J segment lost 3 bases and the V segment lost 3 bases, leaving 3 bases of the junction unmatched. CDR3 region: CASSGRLAEETQYF. In nucleotides, the CDR3 is TGTGCCAGCAGCGGCAGACTAGCGGAAGAGACCCAGTACTTC.

DNA of the CDR3: TGTGCCAGCAGCTTAATGTTCCGAAATGAGCAGTTCTTC. Protein: CASSLMFRNEQFF. The chain couples TRBV7-3 to TRBJ2-1; D is ambiguous. The germline V gene has CDR1 SGHTA and CDR2 FQGTGA. Trimming stripped 1 base from V and 7 bases from J, with 8 bases between. The CDR3 is 13 residues long. The full variable domain, completed using reference TRBV7-3 and TRBJ2-1, is GAGVSQTPSNKVTEKGKYVELRCDPISGHTALYWYRQSLGQGPEFLIYFQGTGAADDSGLPNDRFFAVRPEGSVSTLKIQRTERGDSAVYLCASSLMFRNEQFFGPGTRLTVL.

This clone showed up just once. This same CDR3 is encoded by further DNA sequences in the sample. The V call is TRBV6-6, the J call TRBJ1-5; 8 bases are shared with TRBD1. Trimming took 6 bases from V and 2 from J; bases not matched to a gene: 3. Germline CDR1 reads MNHNY; CDR2 reads SVGAGI (reference sequence). The CDR3 is 14 residues long. The CDR3 spells CASRRTGRNQPQHF. DNA for the CDR3: TGTGCCAGCAGGAGGACAGGGCGCAATCAGCCCCAGCATTTT.

The rearrangement joins TRBV7-8 to TRBJ2-3, with D uncertain. Between the trimmed V and J ends, which lost 1 base and 3 bases, there was a span of 11 bases. This CDR3 region has 15 residues. CDR1 SGHVS and CDR2 FQNEAQ come from the germline V gene. CDR3 in amino acids: CASSLVGVETDTQYF. The CDR3 region has the DNA TGTGCCAGCAGCTTAGTTGGGGTCGAAACAGATACGCAGTATTTT. The complete variable domain, with remaining parts taken from reference TRBV7-8 and TRBJ2-3, reads GAGVSQSPRYKVAKRGQDVALRCDPISGHVSLFWYQQALGQGPEFLTYFQNEAQLDKSGLPSDRFFAERPEGSVSTLKIQRTQQEDSAVYLCASSLVGVETDTQYFGPGTRLTVL.

The chain recombines TRBV5-4 with TRBJ1-2; D not resolved. Germline-derived CDR1 and CDR2 are SGHNT and YYREEE (reference sequence). With 3 bases removed from V and 6 bases from J, the gap between germline ends came to 18 bases. The CDR3 totals 15 residues. The CDR3 protein is CASSSGDTSYDGYTF. The DNA of the CDR3 is TGTGCCAGCAGCTCGGGAGATACAAGCTATGATGGCTACACCTTC.

The table lists this clone with a few counts. The chain is built from TRBV6-1 and TRBJ2-7; the D is unclear. The CDR3 has 13 amino acids. Trimming left V 4 bases short and J 3 bases short, with 10 bases between. The germline gives CDR1 MNHNS, CDR2 SASEGT. The CDR3 DNA reads TGTGCCAGCAGTGGGCATGGAAACTACGAGCAGTACTTC. It encodes CASSGHGNYEQYF.

The chain uses TRBV2 and TRBJ2-1; no clear D gene. This CDR3 spans 14 amino acids. V gave up 5 bases and J gave up 0 bases, with 8 bases separating them. Per the germline V gene, CDR1 is SNHLY and CDR2 is FYNNEI. The CDR3 is CASSSQSSYNEQFF. The CDR3 DNA reads as TGTGCCAGCAGTTCACAGAGCTCCTACAATGAGCAGTTCTTC.

The table lists this clone with a few counts. The chain recombines TRBV21-1 with TRBJ2-2; TRBD2, the D gene given by the table, was not confirmed from the DNA. TRBV21-1 is a recognized pseudogene. The CDR3 sequence is 14 residues long. The CDR3 nucleotides are TGTGCCAGCGTATCGGTCCCGAACACCGGGGAGCTGTTTTTT. It is translated as CASVSVPNTGELFF.

The chain has TRBV30 and TRBJ1-1; TRBD1 is a possible D gene (5 bases). Looked up from germline, CDR1 is GTSNPN and CDR2 is SVGIG (reference sequence). This CDR3 is built from 10 residues. Trimming cost V 7 bases and J 8 bases, with 11 bases left between them. CDR3 protein: CAYDRGEAFF. The CDR3 nucleotides are TGTGCCTACGACAGAGGGGAAGCTTTCTTT.

The gene calls are TRBV4-1 and TRBJ2-3; D call uncertain. Trimming pared 2 bases from V and 4 bases from J, leaving 7 bases between. The CDR3 totals 13 residues. Germline V gives CDR1 MGHRA, CDR2 YSYEKL. The CDR3 DNA reads as TGCGCCAGCAGCCAATATGGGGCAGATACGCAGTATTTT. Its protein is CASSQYGADTQYF.

This clone is labeled medium-sized. The V call is TRBV5-4, the J call TRBJ1-2, with 7 bases aligning to TRBD1. V was clipped by 2 bases and J by 5 bases; unmatched bases: 9. This CDR3 spans 15 amino acids. Germline CDR1 reads SGHNT; CDR2 reads YYREEE (reference sequence). The CDR3 DNA reads TGTGCCAGCAGCTTATCCCGGGACAGCTTATATGGCTACACCTTC. Encoded protein: CASSLSRDSLYGYTF.

By share, this clone counts as medium-sized. The chain uses TRBV28 and TRBJ2-3; no reliable D call. The CDR3 has 13 residues. V was clipped by 3 bases and J by 4 bases, with 8 bases between them. Germline assignment: CDR1 MDHEN and CDR2 SYDVKM. The CDR3 sequence: CASSLGGADTQYF. The CDR3 nucleotides are TGTGCCAGCAGTTTGGGTGGCGCAGATACGCAGTATTTT.

The chain links TRBV19 to TRBJ1-1; possibly TRBD1 for D (5 bases). Between the trimmed V and J ends, which lost 6 bases and 0 bases, there was a span of 17 bases. This CDR3 is 16 amino acids long. Germline V lookup: CDR1 LNHDA, CDR2 SQIVND (reference sequence). This CDR3 is CASSGAVGILNTEAFF. The CDR3 DNA follows: TGTGCCAGTAGCGGGGCCGTAGGCATATTGAACACTGAAGCTTTCTTT.

This clone was recorded a few times. DNA for the CDR3: TGTGCCAGCAGCGTAACCTTTCTAGCGGGGGAAGAGACCCAGTACTTC. It is translated as CASSVTFLAGEETQYF. The chain employs TRBV7-2 and TRBJ2-5; 10 bases are shared with TRBD2. Germline CDR1 and CDR2: SGHTA and FQGNSA. The J segment lost 3 bases and the V segment lost 5 bases, leaving 9 bases of the junction unmatched. The CDR3 extends over 16 amino acids.

This clone occurred a few times. The chain couples TRBV27 to TRBJ2-2, with TRBD1 matching over 11 bases. The CDR3 totals 16 residues. V shed 8 bases and J 0 bases; nucleotides not matched to a gene: 5. The germline gives CDR1 MNHEY, CDR2 SMNVEV (reference sequence). Here the CDR3 DNA reads TGTGCCAGCGAGGACAGGGGGCGATCGAACACCGGGGAGCTGTTTTTT. Its protein product is CASEDRGRSNTGELFF.

V usage is TRBV28 and J usage is TRBJ1-4; D uncertain. The CDR3 consists of 12 residues. Germline CDR1 MDHEN, CDR2 SYDVKM. Trimming cost V 8 bases and J 5 bases, with 9 bases left between them. The CDR3 bases are TGTGCCAGCGGCCTCGCCAATGAAAAACTGTTTTTT. Translating gives CASGLANEKLFF.